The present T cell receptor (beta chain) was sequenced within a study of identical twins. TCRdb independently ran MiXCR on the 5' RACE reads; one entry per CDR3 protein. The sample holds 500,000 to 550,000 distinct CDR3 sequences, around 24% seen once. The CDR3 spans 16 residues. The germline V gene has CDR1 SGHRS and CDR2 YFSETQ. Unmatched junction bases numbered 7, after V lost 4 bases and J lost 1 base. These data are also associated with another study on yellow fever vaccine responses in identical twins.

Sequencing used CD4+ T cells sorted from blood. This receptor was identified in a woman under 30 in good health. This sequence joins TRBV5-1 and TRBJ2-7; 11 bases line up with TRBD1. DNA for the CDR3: TGCGCCAGCAGCAGACTTGGACAGGGGGCATCCTACGAGCAGTACTTC. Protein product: CASSRLGQGASYEQYF.